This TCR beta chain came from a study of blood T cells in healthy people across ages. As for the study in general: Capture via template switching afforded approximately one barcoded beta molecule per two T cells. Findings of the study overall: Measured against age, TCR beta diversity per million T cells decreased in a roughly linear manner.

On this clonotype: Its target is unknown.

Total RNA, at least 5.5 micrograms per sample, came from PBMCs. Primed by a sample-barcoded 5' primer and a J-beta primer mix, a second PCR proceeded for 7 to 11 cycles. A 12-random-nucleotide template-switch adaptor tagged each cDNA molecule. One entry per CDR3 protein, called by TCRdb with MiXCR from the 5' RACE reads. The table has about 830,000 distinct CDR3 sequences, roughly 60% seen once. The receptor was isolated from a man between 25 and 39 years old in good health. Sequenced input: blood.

The CDR3, as DNA: TGTGCCAGCAGGTCCGGGACAGGGTATATGGACTATGGCTACACCTTC. Amino acid sequence: CASRSGTGYMDYGYTF. The chain couples TRBV6-6 to TRBJ1-2, with 9 bases lining up with TRBD1. From germline, CDR1 is MNHNY and CDR2 SVGAGI (reference sequence). The J segment lost 3 bases and the V segment lost 6 bases, leaving 11 bases of the junction unmatched. The CDR3 runs to 16 residues.